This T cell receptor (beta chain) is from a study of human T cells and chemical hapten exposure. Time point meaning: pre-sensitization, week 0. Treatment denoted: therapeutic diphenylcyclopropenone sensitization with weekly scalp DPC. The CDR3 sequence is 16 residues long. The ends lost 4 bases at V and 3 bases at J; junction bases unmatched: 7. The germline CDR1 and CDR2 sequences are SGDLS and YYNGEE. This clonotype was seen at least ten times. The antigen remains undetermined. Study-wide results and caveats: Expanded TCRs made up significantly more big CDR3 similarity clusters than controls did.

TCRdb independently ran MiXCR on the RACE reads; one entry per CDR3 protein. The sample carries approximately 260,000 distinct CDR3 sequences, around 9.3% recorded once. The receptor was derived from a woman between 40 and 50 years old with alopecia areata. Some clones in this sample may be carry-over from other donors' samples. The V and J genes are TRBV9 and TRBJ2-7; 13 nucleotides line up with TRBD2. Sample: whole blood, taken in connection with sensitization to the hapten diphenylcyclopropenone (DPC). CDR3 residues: CASSSRTSGSLYEQYF. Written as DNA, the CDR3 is TGTGCCAGCAGCTCTAGGACTAGCGGGAGCCTCTACGAGCAGTACTTC.